The 16 T cell receptor beta chains presented below share a single source sample, sequenced in a study of molecular identifiers for immune sequencing clone quantification. TCRdb called the PCR reads again in MiXCR, with one record for every CDR3 protein. The sample holds 300,000 to 350,000 distinct CDR3 sequences, about a fifth seen once. Sequenced sample: naive CD8+ T cells from blood, with Jurkat cell RNA spiked in. The subset was: FACS-sorted CD8+CD4-CCR7+CD45RA+ naive T cells. All receptors derive from a human donor in good health. Some libraries in this study had Jurkat cell RNA spiked in.

This clonotype was seen at least ten times. The chain links TRBV13 to TRBJ2-3, with TRBD2 matching over 10 bases. V trimming: 4 bases; J trimming: 4 bases; junction bases outside the gene matches: 5. The CDR3 runs to 15 residues. Germline lookup yields CDR1 PRHDT and CDR2 FYEKMQ (reference sequence). CDR3 nucleotide sequence: TGTGCCAGCAGCTCCCTAGCGGGAGATGCAGATACGCAGTATTTT. This gives the protein CASSSLAGDADTQYF.

This clonotype was picked up many times. Here the CDR3 DNA reads TGCGCCATTGTGGCGACCACAGATACGCAGTATTTT. The encoded protein is CAIVATTDTQYF. The chain is built from TRBV23-1 and TRBJ2-3; no clear D gene. TRBV23-1 has ORF status, its function being uncertain. The CDR3 runs to 12 residues. V was shortened by 10 bases and J by 2 bases, with 10 bases between the two germline ends.

This sequence joins TRBV6-2 or TRBV6-3 and TRBJ2-1; D is perhaps TRBD1 or TRBD2 (5 bases each). Germline loops: CDR1 MNHEY, CDR2 SVGEGT. V was clipped by 2 bases and J by 0 bases, with 8 bases between them. The CDR3 has 15 residues. This CDR3 reads CASSYEGPSYNEQFF. CDR3 sequence (DNA): TGTGCCAGCAGTTACGAGGGGCCCTCCTACAATGAGCAGTTCTTC.

In this sample, this clonotype turned up many times. The V and J genes are TRBV5-4 and TRBJ1-1; unclear D gene. Germline CDR1 and CDR2: SGHNT and YYREEE (reference sequence). The ends were cut back, 2 bases at V and 4 bases at J, with 9 bases in the middle. The CDR3 is 13 amino acids. CDR3 protein: CASSFGVSTEAFF. CDR3 coding DNA: TGTGCCAGCAGCTTTGGGGTGTCCACTGAAGCTTTCTTT.

In its sample, this clonotype was seen many times. The J gene is TRBJ2-7, the V gene TRBV20-1, with a tentative D call TRBD2 (6 bases). Germline V gene lookup returns CDR1 DFQATT and CDR2 SNEGSKA (reference sequence). This CDR3 region has 13 residues. V was cut by 5 bases and J by 2 bases, with 13 bases left in between. The DNA for the CDR3 is TGCAGTGCTGGGGGGATTTCGGCCTACGAGCAGTACTTC. It encodes CSAGGISAYEQYF.

This clonotype was seen many times. CDR3 residues: CASSSKAGTGANVLTF. The CDR3 bases are TGTGCCAGCAGCTCCAAGGCAGGGACTGGGGCCAACGTCCTGACTTTC. The chain recombines TRBV7-9 with TRBJ2-6; weak D call: TRBD1 (5 bases). CDR3 size: 16 residues. Germline CDR1 is SEHNR and CDR2 is FQNEAQ (reference sequence). Trimming left V 4 bases short and J 2 bases short, with 12 bases between.

This clonotype was found many times. The rearrangement joins TRBV9 to TRBJ2-3, with a tentative D call TRBD1 (6 bases). V lost 1 base and J 3 bases, leaving 6 bases between the germline ends. This CDR3 has 13 residues. CDR1 and CDR2 from the germline V gene are SGDLS and YYNGEE. CDR3 DNA: TGTGCCAGCAGCGTAACAGGGACAGATACGCAGTATTTT. The encoded protein is CASSVTGTDTQYF. Full variable domain (outside the CDR3, taken from reference TRBV9 and TRBJ2-3): DSGVTQTPKHLITATGQRVTLRCSPRSGDLSVYWYQQSLDQGLQFLIQYYNGEERAKGNILERFSAQQFPDLHSELNLSSLELGDSALYFCASSVTGTDTQYFGPGTRLTVL.

The chain couples TRBV20-1 to TRBJ1-4; D possibly corresponds to TRBD1 (6 bases). From germline, CDR1 is DFQATT and CDR2 SNEGSKA (reference sequence). The V end lost 6 bases, the J end lost 7 bases, and 12 bases lay between the germline ends. The CDR3 is made up of 12 amino acids. The CDR3 coding sequence is TGCAGTGCGGGACAAGGGTCTGAAAAACTGTTTTTT. It specifies CSAGQGSEKLFF.

Worth noting for this clonotype: No conserved phenylalanine or tryptophan ends this CDR3, so it is likely a read error. The chain carries TRBV4-3 and TRBJ2-3; D unresolved. The CDR3 has 17 amino acids. The ends were cut back, 0 bases at V and 4 bases at J, with 17 bases in the middle. From germline, CDR1 is LGHNA and CDR2 YSLEER. In DNA, the CDR3 is TGCGCCAGCAGCCAAGATTTACCAGGATCCATCGCAGATACGCAGTATTCT. Protein: CASSQDLPGSIADTQYS.

This clonotype was observed many times. The V and J genes are TRBV19 and TRBJ2-5; the D is unclear. Trimming cost V 3 bases and J 5 bases, with 19 bases left between them. The CDR3 is 16 residues long. Germline lookup yields CDR1 LNHDA and CDR2 SQIVND (reference sequence). CDR3 amino acids: CASSMGGFTSLETQYF. Here the CDR3 DNA reads TGTGCCAGTAGTATGGGCGGCTTCACGAGTTTGGAGACCCAGTACTTC. Filled out from reference TRBV19 and TRBJ2-5, the complete variable domain reads DGGITQSPKYLFRKEGQNVTLSCEQNLNHDAMYWYRQDPGQGLRLIYYSQIVNDFQKGDIAEGYSVSREKKESFPLTVTSAQKNPTAFYLCASSMGGFTSLETQYFGPGTRLLVL.

At least ten counts were recorded for this clonotype. V is TRBV9 and J is TRBJ2-2, with unresolved D. Germline CDR1 reads SGDLS; CDR2 reads YYNGEE. The CDR3 contains 13 residues. Trimming shortened V by 3 bases and J by 0 bases, and 3 bases separated the two germline ends. This chain's CDR3 is CASSGTNTGELFF. Written as DNA, the CDR3 is TGTGCCAGCAGCGGGACGAACACCGGGGAGCTGTTTTTT.

This clonotype was seen at least ten times. This chain links TRBV5-1 with TRBJ1-1, with D maybe TRBD1 (6 bases). V lost 0 bases, J lost 4 bases, and 16 bases lay in between. This CDR3 has 16 residues. Looked up from germline, CDR1 is SGHRS and CDR2 is YFSETQ. The DNA for the CDR3 is TGCGCCAGCAGCTTGGGTACGGGGGCTTTGGGCACTGAAGCTTTCTTT. Its translation is CASSLGTGALGTEAFF.

The chain is built from TRBV27 and TRBJ2-7, with D possibly matching TRBD1 (5 bases). Germline V lookup: CDR1 MNHEY, CDR2 SMNVEV (reference sequence). V was shortened by 6 bases and J by 4 bases, with 16 bases between the two germline ends. This CDR3 has 14 amino acids. The CDR3 nucleotides read TGTGCCAGCAGCCCGATAGACAGCAAATACGAGCAGTACTTC. The encoded protein is CASSPIDSKYEQYF.

This clonotype has a count of ten or more. The V and J genes are TRBV4-3 and TRBJ2-1; the match to TRBD1 covers 9 bases. This CDR3 is 16 amino acids long. Germline V gene sequence: CDR1 LGHNA, CDR2 YSLEER. V was pared by 3 bases and J by 5 bases, with 8 bases of the junction left unmatched. The CDR3 DNA reads as TGCGCCAGCAGCCAGGGGACAGGGAGATTAAACAATGAGCAGTTCTTC. As protein: CASSQGTGRLNNEQFF.

This clonotype has just a few counts. The chain has TRBV19 and TRBJ2-2; TRBD1 is a possible D gene (7 bases). V lost 11 bases, J lost 7 bases, and 17 bases lay in between. The CDR3 is made up of 13 amino acids. From germline, CDR1 is LNHDA and CDR2 SQIVND (reference sequence). The DNA of the CDR3 is TGTGCCGGGCGGCAGGGGGGTTTCGGGGAGCTGTTTTTT. Its protein is CAGRQGGFGELFF.

This clonotype appeared many times. This chain joins TRBV27 and TRBJ1-5; 7 nucleotides agree with TRBD1. The ends lost 7 bases at V and 7 bases at J; junction bases unmatched: 16. CDR1 is MNHEY and CDR2 is SMNVEV in the germline V gene (reference sequence). This CDR3 is built from 16 residues. CDR3 nucleotide sequence: TGTGCCAGCACTTCCCTAGGGGTTGACAGGGTACAGCCCCAGCATTTT. It is translated as CASTSLGVDRVQPQHF.